This T cell receptor (beta chain) was observed in a study of T cell repertoires in cytomegalovirus infection. The wider study: Public TCR beta signatures indicated both CMV infection and matching HLA type.

TCRdb redid the calling of the reads with MiXCR, one entry per CDR3 protein. The sample lists some 450,000 distinct CDR3 sequences, approximately 31% seen once, with about 13% in the top ten. The germline gives CDR1 MGHRA, CDR2 YSYEKL. Trimming removed 4 bases from V and 3 bases from J, with 18 bases in between. The CDR3 extends over 16 amino acids. General observations from the study: HLA-C-restricted CMV-specific TCR beta clonotypes were dominant in the ex vivo response.

In regard to this clonotype: Antigen unknown.

The sequenced sample was PBMCs. The J gene is TRBJ1-2, the V gene TRBV4-1; D is perhaps TRBD1 (5 bases). The sequence was collected from a human donor in good health (CMV status not recorded). Some clones in this sample may be carry-over from other donors' samples. CDR3: CASSPSLDSPDYGYTF. As DNA, the CDR3 is TGCGCCAGCAGCCCCTCCCTAGACAGCCCCGACTATGGCTACACCTTC.